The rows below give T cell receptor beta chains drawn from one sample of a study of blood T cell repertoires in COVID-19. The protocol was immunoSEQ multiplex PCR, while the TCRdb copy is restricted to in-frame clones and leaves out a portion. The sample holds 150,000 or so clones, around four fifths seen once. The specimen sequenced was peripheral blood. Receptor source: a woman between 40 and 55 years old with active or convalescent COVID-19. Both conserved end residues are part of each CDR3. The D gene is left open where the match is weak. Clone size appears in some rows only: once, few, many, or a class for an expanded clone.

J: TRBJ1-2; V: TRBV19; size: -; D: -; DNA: TGTGCCAGTAGTTCGACAGGAAGAGCTAACTATGGCTACACCTTC; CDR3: CASSSTGRANYGYTF
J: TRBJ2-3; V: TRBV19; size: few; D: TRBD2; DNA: TGTGCCAGTAGTAGGTCCCCGACTAGCGGGGGGCCCCGGGATACGCAGTATTTT; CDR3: CASSRSPTSGGPRDTQYF
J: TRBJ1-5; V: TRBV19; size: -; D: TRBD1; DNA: TGTGCCAGTAGTATAGGGGAAGAACAGGGGGCACCCTTCAATCAGCCCCAGCATTTT; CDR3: CASSIGEEQGAPFNQPQHF
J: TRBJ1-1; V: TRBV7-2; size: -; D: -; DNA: TGTGCCAGCAGCTTAGGAGGGGGCACTGAAGCTTTCTTT; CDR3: CASSLGGGTEAFF
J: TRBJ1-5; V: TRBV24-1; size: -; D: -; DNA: TGTGCCACCAGTGATTTCGATCAGCCCCAGCATTTT; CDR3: CATSDFDQPQHF
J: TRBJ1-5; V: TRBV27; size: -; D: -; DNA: TGTGCCAGCAGTTTGGGGCAGGGCAATCAGCCCCAGCATTTT; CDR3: CASSLGQGNQPQHF
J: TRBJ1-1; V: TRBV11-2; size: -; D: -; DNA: TGTGCCAGCGGCCGCGGGGGCACTGAAGCTTTCTTT; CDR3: CASGRGGTEAFF
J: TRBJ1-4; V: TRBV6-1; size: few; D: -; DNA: TGTGCCAGCAGTGAAGCGTCGGCGGGGGGCTATGAAAAACTGTTTTTT; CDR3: CASSEASAGGYEKLFF
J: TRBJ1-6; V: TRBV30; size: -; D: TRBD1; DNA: TGTGCCTGTTTACAGGGGGCTAGGAATTCACCCCTCCACTTT; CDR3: CACLQGARNSPLHF
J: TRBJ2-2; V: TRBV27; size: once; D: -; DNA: TGTGCCAGCACCAGACAGTTAAAGACCGGGGAGCTGTTTTTT; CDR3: CASTRQLKTGELFF
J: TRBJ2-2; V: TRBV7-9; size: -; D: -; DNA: TGTGCCAGCAGCCCCGTGGGGCTGAACACCGGGGAGCTGTTTTTT; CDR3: CASSPVGLNTGELFF
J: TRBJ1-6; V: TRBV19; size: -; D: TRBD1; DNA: TGTGCCAGTAGTATGGGAGACAGGGCTAATTCACCCCTCCACTTT; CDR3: CASSMGDRANSPLHF
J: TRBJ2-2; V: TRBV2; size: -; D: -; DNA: TGTGCCAGCAGTCCCGGGAACACCGGGGAGCTGTTTTTT; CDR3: CASSPGNTGELFF
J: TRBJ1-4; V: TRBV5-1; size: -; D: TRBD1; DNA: TGCGCCAGCAGCCGGGACAGGGGTACCGAAAAACTGTTTTTT; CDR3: CASSRDRGTEKLFF
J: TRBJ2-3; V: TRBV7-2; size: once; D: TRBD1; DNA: TGTGCCAGCAGCTTCGTGACAGGGGTGGCAGATACGCAGTATTTT; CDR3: CASSFVTGVADTQYF
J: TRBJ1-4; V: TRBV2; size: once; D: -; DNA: TGTGCCAGCAGTGTCACAGGGACCCCTAATGAAAAACTGTTTTTT; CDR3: CASSVTGTPNEKLFF
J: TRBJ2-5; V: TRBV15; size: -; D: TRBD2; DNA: TGTGCCACCAGCGGGGGACTAGTGGAGACCCAGTACTTC; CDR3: CATSGGLVETQYF
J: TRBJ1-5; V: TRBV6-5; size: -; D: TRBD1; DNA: TGTGCCAGCAGCAGGGGGGCGCGAGGTCAGCCCCAGCATTTT; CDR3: CASSRGARGQPQHF
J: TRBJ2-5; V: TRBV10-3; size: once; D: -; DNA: TGTGCCATCAGTGCGGGATTTGAGACCCAGTACTTC; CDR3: CAISAGFETQYF
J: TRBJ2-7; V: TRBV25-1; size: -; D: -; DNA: TGTGCCAGCACTCGAACAATAGGTGGCGGTGCCTACGAGCAGTACTTC; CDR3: CASTRTIGGGAYEQYF
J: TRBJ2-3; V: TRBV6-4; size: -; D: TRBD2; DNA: TGTGCCAGCAGCCTTCAGACTAGCGGACCCACAGATACGCAGTATTTT; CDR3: CASSLQTSGPTDTQYF
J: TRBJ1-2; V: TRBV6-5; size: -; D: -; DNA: TGTGCCAGCCTACAGGGAGACTCTAACTATGGCTACACCTTC; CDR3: CASLQGDSNYGYTF
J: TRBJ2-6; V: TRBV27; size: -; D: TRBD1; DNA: TGTGCCAGCAGTTCCCCTTGGACAGGGCTATCTGGGGCCAACGTCCTGACTTTC; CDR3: CASSSPWTGLSGANVLTF
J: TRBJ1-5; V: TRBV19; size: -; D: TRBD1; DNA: TGTGCCAGTAGTCGGATGGCACCGACAGGGGGCTACCAGCCCCAGCATTTT; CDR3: CASSRMAPTGGYQPQHF
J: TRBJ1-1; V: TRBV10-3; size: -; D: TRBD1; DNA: TGTGCCACCGGCGGACCGACAGGGTGGCTTGGGACCACTGAAGCTTTCTTT; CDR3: CATGGPTGWLGTTEAFF
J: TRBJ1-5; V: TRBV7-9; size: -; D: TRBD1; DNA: TGTGCCAGCAGCTTAGGTCGCGTGACAGGGAACAATCAGCCCCAGCATTTT; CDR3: CASSLGRVTGNNQPQHF
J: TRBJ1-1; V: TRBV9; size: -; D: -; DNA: TGTGCCAGCAGCGCCCCGGGGGGGCAGGCGAACACTGAAGCTTTCTTT; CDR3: CASSAPGGQANTEAFF
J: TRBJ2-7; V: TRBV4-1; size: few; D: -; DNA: TGCGCCAGCAGCCAAGAGGAATACCCCATTAGGGGTTACGAGCAGTACTTC; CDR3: CASSQEEYPIRGYEQYF
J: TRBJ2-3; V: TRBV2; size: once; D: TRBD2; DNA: TGTGCCAGCAGTGTTAGACTAGCGGGGGGCTCTAGCACAGATACGCAGTATTTT; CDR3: CASSVRLAGGSSTDTQYF
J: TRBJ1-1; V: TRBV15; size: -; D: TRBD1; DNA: TGTGCCACCACGACAGGGGCAAACACTGAAGCTTTCTTT; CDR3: CATTTGANTEAFF
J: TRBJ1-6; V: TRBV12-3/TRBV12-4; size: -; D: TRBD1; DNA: TGTGCCAGCAGTCCAGGGGGCATCTCACCCCTCCACTTT; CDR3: CASSPGGISPLHF
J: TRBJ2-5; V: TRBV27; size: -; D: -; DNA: TGTGCCAGCCGACGACTCGGGGAAGAGACCCAGTACTTC; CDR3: CASRRLGEETQYF
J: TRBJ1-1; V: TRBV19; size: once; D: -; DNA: TGTGCCAGTATCCGTACAGGGAACACTGAAGCTTTCTTT; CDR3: CASIRTGNTEAFF
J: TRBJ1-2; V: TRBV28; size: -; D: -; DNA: TGTGCCAGCAGTTTACTACAGGTCGTTGATGGCTACACCTTC; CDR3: CASSLLQVVDGYTF
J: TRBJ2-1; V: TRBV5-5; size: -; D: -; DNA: TGTGCCAGCAGCTCTTCGTATGTTGAGCAGTTCTTC; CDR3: CASSSSYVEQFF
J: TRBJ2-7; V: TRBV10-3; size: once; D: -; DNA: TGTGCCATCAGTGAGTCTGGGGGGGGCCTCTCCTACGAGCAGTACTTC; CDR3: CAISESGGGLSYEQYF
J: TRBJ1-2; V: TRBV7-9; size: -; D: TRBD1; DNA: TGTGCCAGCAGCCTACCGACCGGGACAGGGGCCTTAAATAACTATGGCTACACCTTC; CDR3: CASSLPTGTGALNNYGYTF
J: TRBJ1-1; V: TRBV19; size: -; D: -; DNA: TGTGCCAGTATGGGAGGGGGGAGTAAGAACACTGAAGCTTTCTTT; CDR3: CASMGGGSKNTEAFF
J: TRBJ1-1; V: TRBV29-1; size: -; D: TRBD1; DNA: TGCACCCTGGACAGGGGGCGCGGAGCTTTCTTT; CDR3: CTLDRGRGAFF
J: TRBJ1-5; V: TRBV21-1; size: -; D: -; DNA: TGTGCCAGCAGCCCTCGGGACAGGGGGCTTGATCAGCCCCAGCATTTT; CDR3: CASSPRDRGLDQPQHF
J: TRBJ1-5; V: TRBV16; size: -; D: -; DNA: TGTGCCAGCAGCCCGCGGGGGGGGCTGAATCAGCCCCAGCATTTT; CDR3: CASSPRGGLNQPQHF